This T cell receptor (beta chain) was identified during a study of blood T cell repertoires in COVID-19. As for the study in general: T cells, B-cell-depleted T cells, or PBMCs provided the cDNA or gDNA that served as material.

Authors' processing steps: Amplification of reference gene primers was used by the study to estimate nucleated cell counts. TCRdb's table, derived via immunoSEQ multiplex PCR, lists solely in-frame clones and lacks some. V, J and clone size were drawn from that table, and D and trimming were deduced from the DNA. Among 130,000 or so clones listed, 88% were seen once. Germline CDR1 reads LNHDA; CDR2 reads SQIVND (reference sequence). CDR3 length equals 13 residues. V was clipped by 6 bases and J by 2 bases, with 10 bases between them. This clone has only one observation. This TCR was recovered from a woman in her sixties with acute or convalescent COVID-19. This chain uses TRBV19 with TRBJ1-2, with D tentatively TRBD1 (6 bases). Sequenced input: peripheral blood. CDR3: CASSVTGNYGYTF. In DNA, the CDR3 is TGTGCCAGTAGCGTCACAGGGAACTATGGCTACACCTTC.